This T cell receptor beta chain comes out of a study of blood T cell repertoires in COVID-19. The germline V gene has CDR1 SGHTA and CDR2 FQGNSA. The ends lost 9 bases at V and 4 bases at J; junction bases unmatched: 10. This CDR3 has 16 residues. Sequencing used immunoSEQ multiplex PCR; TCRdb keeps in-frame clones, though not all of them. The table shows over 250,000 clones, with approximately 85% occurring only once. J is TRBJ2-2 and V is TRBV7-2, with TRBD2 matching 11 bases. The source of this sequence is a woman between 65 and 79 years old with acute or convalescent COVID-19. Sequences were obtained from peripheral blood. Written as DNA, the CDR3 is TGTGCCAGTCAGTCTAGCGGGGGGTGGGGCACCGGGGAGCTGTTTTTT. Translating gives CASQSSGGWGTGELFF.